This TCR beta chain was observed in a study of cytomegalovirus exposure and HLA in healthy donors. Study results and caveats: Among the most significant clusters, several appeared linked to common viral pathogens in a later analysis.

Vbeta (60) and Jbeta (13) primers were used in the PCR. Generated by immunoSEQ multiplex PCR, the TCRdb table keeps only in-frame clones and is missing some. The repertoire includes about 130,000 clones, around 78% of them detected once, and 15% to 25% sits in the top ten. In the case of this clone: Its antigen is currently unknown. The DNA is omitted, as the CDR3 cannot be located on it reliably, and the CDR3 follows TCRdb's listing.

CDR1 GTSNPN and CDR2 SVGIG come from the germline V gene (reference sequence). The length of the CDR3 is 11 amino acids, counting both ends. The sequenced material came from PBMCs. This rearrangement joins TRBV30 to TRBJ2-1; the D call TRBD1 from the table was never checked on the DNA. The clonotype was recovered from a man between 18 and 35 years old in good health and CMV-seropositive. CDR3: CVCAWGHEQFF.